What follows are 5 T cell receptor beta chains derived from one specimen sequenced in a study of T cell repertoires in aging, cancer and after chemotherapy. Rearranged V-D-J TRB sequences were amplified with a mixed TRB-A/B primer pool. TCRdb processed the multiplex PCR reads anew with MiXCR; each CDR3 protein has one entry. The sample has 7,500 to 10,000 distinct CDR3 sequences, about half seen once. Peripheral blood genomic DNA, not sorted cells or RNA, was the template. Sequenced material: blood. The receptors shown here come from a human donor with a solid tumor.

The V and J genes are TRBV6-4 and TRBJ2-3; 13 bases match TRBD2. In germline, CDR1 is MRHNA, CDR2 SNTAGT. The CDR3 is 16 residues long. After removal of 0 bases from V and 3 bases from J, the junction contained 0 bases not matched to a gene. The CDR3 loop reads CASSDSLAGGTDTQYF. The DNA of the CDR3 is TGTGCCAGCAGTGACTCACTAGCGGGAGGGACAGATACGCAGTATTTT.

The chain joins TRBV20-1 to TRBJ2-7, with 11 nucleotides matching TRBD2. The V gene end was trimmed by 8 bases and the J gene end by 2 bases; junction bases not matched to a gene: 5. The CDR3 is 13 residues long. The V gene's germline CDR1 is DFQATT and CDR2 SNEGSKA (reference sequence). The CDR3 DNA sequence: TGCAGTACTATAGCGGGAGGGACCTACGAGCAGTACTTC. Translated, it gives CSTIAGGTYEQYF.

This clonotype was picked up a small number of times. This chain's CDR3 is CASRLPGQAYEQYF. DNA for the CDR3: TGTGCCAGCAGGCTCCCGGGACAGGCCTACGAGCAGTACTTC. The V call is TRBV6-2 or TRBV6-3, the J call TRBJ2-7, with 8 bases aligning to TRBD1. V gave up 6 bases and J gave up 2 bases; unmatched junction bases: 6. CDR1 is MNHEY and CDR2 is SVGEGT in the germline V gene. This CDR3 spans 14 amino acids.

This chain connects TRBV29-1 to TRBJ1-1, with TRBD1 as a possible D gene (5 bases). Per germline, CDR1 SQVTM and CDR2 ANQGSEA. CDR3 length equals 12 residues. The V gene lost 6 bases and the J gene lost 0 bases, with 8 bases spanning the gap. The CDR3 loop is CSVRVLNTEAFF. The DNA for the CDR3 is TGCAGCGTCAGGGTCCTGAACACTGAAGCTTTCTTT.

In this sample, this clonotype turned up once. The chain recombines TRBV7-2 with TRBJ2-1, with 8 bases fitting TRBD2. The ends lost 6 bases at V and 9 bases at J; junction bases unmatched: 16. The CDR3 totals 16 residues. Germline-derived CDR1 and CDR2 are SGHTA and FQGNSA. The CDR3 is CASRNLRTSRDVEQFF. The CDR3 DNA follows: TGTGCCAGCAGGAATCTAAGGACTAGCCGAGATGTTGAGCAGTTCTTC. Based on the CDR3 plus reference TRBV7-2 and TRBJ2-1, the full variable domain is GAGVSQSPSNKVTEKGKDVELRCDPISGHTALYWYRQSLGQGLEFLIYFQGNSAPDKSGLPSDRFSAERTGGSVSTLTIQRTQQEDSAVYLCASRNLRTSRDVEQFFGPGTRLTVL.